The 7 T cell receptor beta chains below come from one sample, sequenced in a study of a mutant IDH1 vaccine in newly diagnosed glioma. The time point is: week 47, end of study. Alongside topical imiquimod, each dose of vaccine comprised 300 ug of mutant IDH1 20-mer peptide. Here immunoSEQ multiplex PCR was the method, and the copy in TCRdb shows in-frame clones only, minus some. The sample consists of over 50,000 clones, approximately 80% of them appearing once. Which antigens these TCRs recognize remains unknown. Sequencing used PBMCs, obtained from a glioma patient whose treatment included an IDH1 peptide vaccine. The receptors were gathered from a middle-aged woman with glioma. Some clones in this sample may be carry-over from other donors' samples.

This clone was recorded once. The chain is built from TRBV27 and TRBJ2-7, with no clear D. Trimming removed 6 bases from V and 0 bases from J, with 9 bases in between. Germline values: CDR1 MNHEY, CDR2 SMNVEV (reference sequence). This CDR3 has 13 residues. The CDR3 spells CASSPTVSYEQYF. The CDR3 nucleotides are TGTGCCAGCAGCCCGACGGTCTCCTACGAGCAGTACTTC.

Written as DNA, the CDR3 is TGTGCCAGCAGCGAGCCAGGTCTTAACTATGGCTACACCTTC. The encoded protein is CASSEPGLNYGYTF. J is TRBJ1-2 and V is TRBV2, with D uncertain. Trimming removed 6 bases from V and 1 base from J, with 12 bases in between. Germline values: CDR1 SNHLY, CDR2 FYNNEI. CDR3 length: 14 residues.

V usage is TRBV7-9 and J usage is TRBJ1-2; D is unclear. The CDR3 is 14 amino acids. Per the germline V gene, CDR1 is SEHNR and CDR2 is FQNEAQ (reference sequence). With 5 bases removed from V and 2 bases from J, the gap between germline ends came to 12 bases. DNA for the CDR3: TGTGCCAGCAGCCGTGGTCTGGGAAACTATGGCTACACCTTC. Translating it yields CASSRGLGNYGYTF.

The chain joins TRBV2 to TRBJ1-3; unclear D gene. The germline V gene has CDR1 SNHLY and CDR2 FYNNEI. V dropped 3 bases and J dropped 6 bases, with 12 bases sitting between them. The CDR3 has 14 residues. DNA for the CDR3: TGTGCCAGCAGTGAGGGGTACCGGGTAAACACCATATATTTT. Protein sequence: CASSEGYRVNTIYF.

The chain uses TRBV19 and TRBJ1-5, with TRBD1 matching over 7 bases. Trimming removed 5 bases from V and 2 bases from J; junction bases left unmatched: 3. CDR1 and CDR2 (germline): LNHDA, SQIVND (reference sequence). The CDR3 has 14 residues. For the CDR3, the DNA is TGTGCCAGTAGTCGGACAGGCGGCAATCAGCCCCAGCATTTT. It is translated as CASSRTGGNQPQHF.

In this sample, this clone turned up a few times. The J gene is TRBJ2-1, the V gene TRBV29-1, with D possibly being TRBD1 or TRBD2 (6 bases each). Trimming stripped 1 base from V and 3 bases from J, with 13 bases between. Germline CDR1 is SQVTM and CDR2 is ANQGSEA. The CDR3 length is 15 residues. The CDR3 bases are TGCAGCGTTGAAGTGACAGGCGGGGACTACAATGAGCAGTTCTTC. Translated, it gives CSVEVTGGDYNEQFF.

CDR3 nucleotides: TGTGCCAGCAGCCAAGTAGCGGGGGGGGTAGAGACCCAGTACTTC. Amino acid sequence: CASSQVAGGVETQYF. The V call is TRBV4-2, the J call TRBJ2-5, with 11 bases aligning to TRBD2. CDR3 size: 15 residues. The V and J ends lost 1 base and 4 bases, in that order; junction bases with no gene match: 2. Germline CDR1 reads LGHNA; CDR2 reads YNFKEQ.